This T cell receptor (beta chain) was identified during a study of shared clonotypes between healthy human individuals. For the study at large: Per-donor plates numbered three CD4 naive, three CD4 memory, two CD8 naive and one CD8 memory. General study points: Clonotypes shared by all four donors outscored non-shared clonotypes in generation probability.

The donor population consisted of healthy HIV-negative adults with no recent acute infections or vaccinations. In the CD4+ fraction, cells were divided into CD45RA+ naive and CD45RA-negative memory subsets. This clone was detected only once. Its antigen is not identified. Sequenced by immunoSEQ multiplex PCR; TCRdb stores in-frame clones only, minus some. The sample holds 1 million to 1.2 million clones, 70% to 85% seen once. Per germline, CDR1 SGHVS and CDR2 FQNEAQ. With 1 base clipped from V and 4 bases from J, the junction kept 6 bases outside the gene matches. The CDR3 extends over 15 amino acids. This clonotype originated in a man aged 18 to 30 in good health. Some clones in this sample may be carry-over from other donors' samples. The specimen sequenced was memory CD4+ T cells from PBMCs. Stated subset: CD45RA-negative fraction. This chain links TRBV7-8 with TRBJ2-7; TRBD1 matches 8 bases. In nucleotides, the CDR3 is TGTGCCAGCAGCTTAGATGAGGACAGGGAATACGAGCAGTACTTC. Amino acids: CASSLDEDREYEQYF.